This TCR beta chain emerged from a study of OX40 agonist ivuxolimab in advanced cancers. The germline CDR1 and CDR2 sequences are SGHTA and FQGNSA. The trim removed 5 bases at V and 6 bases at J, leaving 8 bases unmatched. The CDR3 sequence is 14 residues long. The repertoire was sequenced with immunoSEQ multiplex PCR; TCRdb's copy has only in-frame clones and lacks some. This table holds approximately 30,000 clones, 84% found once. The chain is built from TRBV7-2 and TRBJ2-3, with 7 bases identical to TRBD1. Here the sequenced sample was CD4+ or CD8+ T cells sorted from blood, taken in a trial of the OX40 agonist ivuxolimab. The sequence was obtained from an adult with an advanced solid tumor such as melanoma, head and neck, liver or kidney cancer. CDR3 nucleotides: TGTGCCAGCAGCCCTGGGACAGCCTTGGATACGCAGTATTTT. It translates to CASSPGTALDTQYF.